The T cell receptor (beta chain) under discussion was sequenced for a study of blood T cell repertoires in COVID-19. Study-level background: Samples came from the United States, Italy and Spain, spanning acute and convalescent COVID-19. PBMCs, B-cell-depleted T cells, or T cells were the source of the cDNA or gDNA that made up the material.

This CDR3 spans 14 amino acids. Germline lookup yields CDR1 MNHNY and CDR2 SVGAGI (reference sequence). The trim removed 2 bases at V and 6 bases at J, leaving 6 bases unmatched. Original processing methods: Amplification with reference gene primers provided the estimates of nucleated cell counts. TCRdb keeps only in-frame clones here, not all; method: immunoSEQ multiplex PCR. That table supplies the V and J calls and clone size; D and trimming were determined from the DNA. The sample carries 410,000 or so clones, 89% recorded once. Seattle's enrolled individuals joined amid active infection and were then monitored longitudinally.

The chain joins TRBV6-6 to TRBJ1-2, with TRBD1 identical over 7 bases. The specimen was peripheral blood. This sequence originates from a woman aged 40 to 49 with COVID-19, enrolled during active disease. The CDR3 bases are TGTGCCAGCAGTTACGAGGCAGGGGGTAATGGCTACACCTTC. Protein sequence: CASSYEAGGNGYTF.